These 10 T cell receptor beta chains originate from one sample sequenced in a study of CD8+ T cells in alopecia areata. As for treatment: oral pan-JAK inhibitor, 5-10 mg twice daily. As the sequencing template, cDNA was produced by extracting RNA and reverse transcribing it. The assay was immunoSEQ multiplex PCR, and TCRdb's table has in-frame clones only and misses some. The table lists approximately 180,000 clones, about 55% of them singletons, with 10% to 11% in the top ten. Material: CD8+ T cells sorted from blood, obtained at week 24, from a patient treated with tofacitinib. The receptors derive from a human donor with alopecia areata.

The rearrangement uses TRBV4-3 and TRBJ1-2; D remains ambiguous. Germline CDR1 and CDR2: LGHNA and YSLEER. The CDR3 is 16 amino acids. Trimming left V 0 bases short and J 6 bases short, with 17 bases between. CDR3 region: CASSQDRAPSSDGYTF. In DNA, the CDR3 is TGCGCCAGCAGCCAAGATAGGGCACCCTCTTCTGATGGCTACACCTTC.

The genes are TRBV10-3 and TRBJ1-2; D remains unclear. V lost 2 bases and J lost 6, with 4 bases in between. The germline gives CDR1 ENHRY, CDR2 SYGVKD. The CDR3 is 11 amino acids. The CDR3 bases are TGTGCCATCAGTGAGCGGGATGGCTACACCTTC. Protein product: CAISERDGYTF.

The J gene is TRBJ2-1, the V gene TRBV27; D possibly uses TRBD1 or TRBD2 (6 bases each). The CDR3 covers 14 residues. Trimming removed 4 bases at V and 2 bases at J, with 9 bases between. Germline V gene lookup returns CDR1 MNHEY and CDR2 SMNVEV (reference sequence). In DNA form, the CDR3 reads TGTGCCAGCAGTTACGGGGGCCCCTACAATGAGCAGTTCTTC. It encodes CASSYGGPYNEQFF.

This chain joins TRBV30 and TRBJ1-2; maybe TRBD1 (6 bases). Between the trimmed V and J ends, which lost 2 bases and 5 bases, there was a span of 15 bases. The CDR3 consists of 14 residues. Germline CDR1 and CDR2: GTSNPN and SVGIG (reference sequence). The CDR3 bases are TGTGCCTGGAGTCCAGGGGCGTTTGGATATGGCTACACCTTC. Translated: CAWSPGAFGYGYTF.

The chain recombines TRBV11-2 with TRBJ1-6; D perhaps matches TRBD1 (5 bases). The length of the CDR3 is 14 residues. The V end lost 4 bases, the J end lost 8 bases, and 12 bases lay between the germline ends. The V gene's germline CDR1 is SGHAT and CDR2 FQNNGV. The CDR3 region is CASSSTTVDSPLHF. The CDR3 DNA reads TGTGCCAGCAGCTCCACGACAGTCGATTCACCCCTCCACTTT. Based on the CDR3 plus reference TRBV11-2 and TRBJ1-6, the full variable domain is EAGVAQSPRYKIIEKRQSVAFWCNPISGHATLYWYQQILGQGPKLLIQFQNNGVVDDSQLPKDRFSAERLKGVDSTLKIQPAKLEDSAVYLCASSSTTVDSPLHFGNGTRLTVT.

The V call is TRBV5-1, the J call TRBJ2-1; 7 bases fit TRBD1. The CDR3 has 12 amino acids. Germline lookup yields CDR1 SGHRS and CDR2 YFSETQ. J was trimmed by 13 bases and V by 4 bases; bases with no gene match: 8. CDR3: CASSLNGQEQFF. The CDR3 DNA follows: TGCGCCAGCAGCCTCAACGGACAGGAACAGTTCTTC. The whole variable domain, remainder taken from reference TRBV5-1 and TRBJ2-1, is KAGVTQTPRYLIKTRGQQVTLSCSPISGHRSVSWYQQTPGQGLQFLFEYFSETQRNKGNFPGRFSGRQFSNSRSEMNVSTLELGDSALYLCASSLNGQEQFFGPGTRLTVL.

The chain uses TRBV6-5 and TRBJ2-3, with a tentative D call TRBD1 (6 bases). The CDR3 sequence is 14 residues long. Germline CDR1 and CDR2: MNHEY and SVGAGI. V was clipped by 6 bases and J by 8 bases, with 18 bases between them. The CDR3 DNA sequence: TGTGCCAGCAGCTCGGATGGGATAGGGGGTACGCAGTATTTT. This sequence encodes CASSSDGIGGTQYF.

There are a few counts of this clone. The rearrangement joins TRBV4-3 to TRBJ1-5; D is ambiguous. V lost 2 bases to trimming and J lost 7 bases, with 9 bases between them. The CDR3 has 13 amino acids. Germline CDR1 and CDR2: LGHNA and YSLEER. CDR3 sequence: CASSQTTRQPQHF. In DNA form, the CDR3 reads TGCGCCAGCAGCCAAACTACGCGACAGCCCCAGCATTTT.

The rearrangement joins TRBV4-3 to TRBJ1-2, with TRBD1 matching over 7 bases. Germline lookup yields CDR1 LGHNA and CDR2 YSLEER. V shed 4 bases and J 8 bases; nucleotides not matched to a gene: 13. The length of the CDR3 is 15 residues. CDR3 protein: CASSLTGTEGVGYTF. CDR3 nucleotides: TGCGCCAGCAGCCTTACAGGGACAGAAGGGGTCGGCTACACCTTC.

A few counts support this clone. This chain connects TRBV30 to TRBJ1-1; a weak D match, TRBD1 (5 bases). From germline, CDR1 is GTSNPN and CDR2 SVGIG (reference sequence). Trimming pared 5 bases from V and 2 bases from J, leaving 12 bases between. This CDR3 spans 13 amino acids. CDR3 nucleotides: TGTGCCTGGGAGCAGGGATCCAACACTGAAGCTTTCTTT. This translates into CAWEQGSNTEAFF.